This TCR beta chain was profiled in a study of blood T cell repertoires in COVID-19. How the authors handled the data: Scientists estimated how many nucleated cells there were by amplifying reference gene primers. Profiling relied on immunoSEQ multiplex PCR, and the TCRdb table lists in-frame clones only, not all of them. For V, J and clone size, that table is used; D and trimming come from the DNA. Counted here are around 170,000 clones, roughly 80% occurring once; the ten biggest clones make up about an eighth. This clonotype was sampled from a man aged 45-65 years who had recovered from COVID-19. Input material: PBMCs or T cells enriched from blood (not recorded which).

The CDR3 spells CASSIEQTNYGYTF. CDR3 DNA sequence: TGTGCCAGTAGTATCGAACAGACAAACTATGGCTACACCTTC. This chain uses TRBV19 with TRBJ1-2; the D is unclear. Germline CDR1 reads LNHDA; CDR2 reads SQIVND (reference sequence). The CDR3 is 14 amino acids. Trimming cost V 3 bases and J 2 bases, with 10 bases left between them. The variable domain in full, with the rest retrieved from reference TRBV19 and TRBJ1-2, is DGGITQSPKYLFRKEGQNVTLSCEQNLNHDAMYWYRQDPGQGLRLIYYSQIVNDFQKGDIAEGYSVSREKKESFPLTVTSAQKNPTAFYLCASSIEQTNYGYTFGSGTRLTVV.